A selection of T cell receptor beta chains follows, all from one sample in a study of cytomegalovirus exposure and HLA in healthy donors. Measured with immunoSEQ multiplex PCR; TCRdb has only the in-frame clones, and not every one. The data show around 150,000 clones, about 71% seen once. Specimen: PBMCs. These receptors all stem from a man aged 45-65 years in good health and CMV-seronegative. Each CDR3 is given with its conserved first and last residue. Fields, in order: V gene, CDR3 length, clone size, D gene, J gene, CDR3 protein, CDR3 DNA. The D gene is left open where the match is weak. Size is stated for part of the rows, as once, few or many counts, or as a class when the clone is expanded.

v_call: TRBV7-8
cdr3_length: 17
clone_size: once
d_call: TRBD1
j_call: TRBJ1-6
cdr3_aa: CASSKTGEGTYNSPLHF
cdr3_nt: TGTGCCAGCAGCAAGACAGGGGAGGGGACTTATAATTCACCCCTCCACTTT

v_call: TRBV6-1
cdr3_length: 16
clone_size: .
d_call: .
j_call: TRBJ2-3
cdr3_aa: CASSEWQGWGTDTQYF
cdr3_nt: TGTGCCAGCAGTGAATGGCAGGGGTGGGGCACAGATACGCAGTATTTT

v_call: TRBV11-2
cdr3_length: 13
clone_size: once
d_call: .
j_call: TRBJ2-7
cdr3_aa: CASSLHQTYEQYF
cdr3_nt: TGTGCCAGCAGCTTACACCAGACCTACGAGCAGTACTTC

v_call: TRBV5-4
cdr3_length: 13
clone_size: .
d_call: .
j_call: TRBJ2-5
cdr3_aa: CASSFGGQETQYF
cdr3_nt: TGTGCCAGCAGCTTCGGGGGCCAAGAGACCCAGTACTTC

v_call: TRBV27
cdr3_length: 18
clone_size: .
d_call: TRBD1
j_call: TRBJ1-6
cdr3_aa: CASSLDPHWGQEDSPLHF
cdr3_nt: TGTGCCAGCAGTTTAGACCCCCATTGGGGACAGGAGGATTCACCCCTCCACTTT

v_call: TRBV6-5
cdr3_length: 14
clone_size: .
d_call: TRBD1
j_call: TRBJ1-4
cdr3_aa: CASSRTGRNEKLFF
cdr3_nt: TGTGCCAGCAGCCGGACAGGAAGAAATGAAAAACTGTTTTTT

v_call: TRBV19
cdr3_length: 16
clone_size: .
d_call: TRBD1
j_call: TRBJ2-3
cdr3_aa: CASSIKWTGSTDTQYF
cdr3_nt: TGTGCCAGTAGTATAAAATGGACAGGAAGCACAGATACGCAGTATTTT

v_call: TRBV10-2
cdr3_length: 14
clone_size: .
d_call: .
j_call: TRBJ2-7
cdr3_aa: CASTPPQGGYEQYF
cdr3_nt: TGCGCCAGCACCCCTCCGCAGGGCGGCTACGAGCAGTACTTC

v_call: TRBV7-9
cdr3_length: 15
clone_size: once
d_call: .
j_call: TRBJ1-4
cdr3_aa: CASSSRQTTNEKLFF
cdr3_nt: TGTGCCAGCAGCTCCCGACAGACAACTAATGAAAAACTGTTTTTT

v_call: TRBV19
cdr3_length: 14
clone_size: .
d_call: .
j_call: TRBJ2-7
cdr3_aa: CASTNSSYSYEQYF
cdr3_nt: TGTGCCAGTACCAACAGCTCATACTCCTACGAGCAGTACTTC

v_call: TRBV7-2
cdr3_length: 14
clone_size: .
d_call: .
j_call: TRBJ2-2
cdr3_aa: CASSTRSNTGELFF
cdr3_nt: TGTGCCAGCAGCACCAGATCCAACACCGGGGAGCTGTTTTTT

v_call: TRBV10-3
cdr3_length: 16
clone_size: .
d_call: .
j_call: TRBJ1-6
cdr3_aa: CAITPPLRVGNSPLHF
cdr3_nt: TGTGCCATCACCCCACCGCTGAGGGTTGGCAATTCACCCCTCCACTTT

v_call: TRBV19
cdr3_length: 15
clone_size: once
d_call: .
j_call: TRBJ1-2
cdr3_aa: CASSPPSGGNYGYTF
cdr3_nt: TGTGCCAGTAGTCCTCCTAGTGGGGGCAACTATGGCTACACCTTC

v_call: TRBV4-1
cdr3_length: 15
clone_size: once
d_call: TRBD2
j_call: TRBJ2-5
cdr3_aa: CASSHPGGEGETQYF
cdr3_nt: TGCGCCAGCAGCCATCCCGGGGGGGAGGGAGAGACCCAGTACTTC

v_call: TRBV18
cdr3_length: 15
clone_size: .
d_call: .
j_call: TRBJ1-1
cdr3_aa: CASSPLQEKNTEAFF
cdr3_nt: TGTGCCAGCTCACCCTTACAGGAAAAGAACACTGAAGCTTTCTTT

v_call: TRBV6-1
cdr3_length: 15
clone_size: few
d_call: TRBD1
j_call: TRBJ2-1
cdr3_aa: CASTTTGGGYNEQFF
cdr3_nt: TGTGCCAGCACCACTACAGGGGGCGGCTACAATGAGCAGTTCTTC

v_call: TRBV19
cdr3_length: 16
clone_size: .
d_call: TRBD1
j_call: TRBJ1-4
cdr3_aa: CASGSYRGTTNEKLFF
cdr3_nt: TGTGCCAGTGGAAGTTACAGGGGGACCACTAATGAAAAACTGTTTTTT

v_call: TRBV19
cdr3_length: 13
clone_size: .
d_call: .
j_call: TRBJ1-1
cdr3_aa: CASSPPVLLEAFF
cdr3_nt: TGTGCCAGTAGCCCTCCGGTCCTACTTGAAGCTTTCTTT

v_call: TRBV25-1
cdr3_length: 10
clone_size: few
d_call: .
j_call: TRBJ2-7
cdr3_aa: CASSYPPQYF
cdr3_nt: TGTGCCAGCAGTTATCCTCCGCAGTACTTC

v_call: TRBV6-6
cdr3_length: 14
clone_size: .
d_call: TRBD2
j_call: TRBJ2-7
cdr3_aa: CASRPREEAYEQYF
cdr3_nt: TGTGCCAGCAGACCCCGGGAGGAGGCCTACGAGCAGTACTTC

v_call: TRBV1
cdr3_length: 17
clone_size: .
d_call: .
j_call: TRBJ2-1
cdr3_aa: CTSSQESIERGHNEQFF
cdr3_nt: TGCACCAGCAGCCAGGAGAGTATCGAGCGGGGTCACAATGAGCAGTTCTTC

v_call: TRBV2
cdr3_length: 15
clone_size: .
d_call: TRBD2
j_call: TRBJ2-5
cdr3_aa: CASSLGLAGGETQYF
cdr3_nt: TGTGCCAGCAGTCTCGGACTAGCGGGGGGGGAGACCCAGTACTTC

v_call: TRBV7-8
cdr3_length: 16
clone_size: few
d_call: TRBD2
j_call: TRBJ2-7
cdr3_aa: CASSLRGGGALYEQYF
cdr3_nt: TGTGCCAGCAGCTTAAGGGGCGGGGGTGCCCTCTACGAGCAGTACTTC

v_call: TRBV2
cdr3_length: 14
clone_size: .
d_call: .
j_call: TRBJ1-1
cdr3_aa: CASSGQILNTEAFF
cdr3_nt: TGTGCCAGCAGTGGACAGATATTGAACACTGAAGCTTTCTTT

v_call: TRBV5-1
cdr3_length: 16
clone_size: .
d_call: TRBD1
j_call: TRBJ2-1
cdr3_aa: CASSTRQGARYNEQFF
cdr3_nt: TGCGCCAGCAGCACGCGACAGGGGGCGCGATACAATGAGCAGTTCTTC

v_call: TRBV4-1
cdr3_length: 16
clone_size: .
d_call: .
j_call: TRBJ1-4
cdr3_aa: CASSQEQGARSEKLFF
cdr3_nt: TGCGCCAGCAGCCAAGAACAGGGAGCTCGGAGTGAAAAACTGTTTTTT

v_call: TRBV6-1
cdr3_length: 12
clone_size: .
d_call: .
j_call: TRBJ2-7
cdr3_aa: CASSAQGPEQYF
cdr3_nt: TGTGCCAGCAGTGCTCAGGGGCCCGAGCAGTACTTC

v_call: TRBV28
cdr3_length: 17
clone_size: .
d_call: .
j_call: TRBJ1-2
cdr3_aa: CASSVMLSGKGDYGYTF
cdr3_nt: TGTGCCAGCAGTGTTATGCTTTCGGGGAAAGGCGACTATGGCTACACCTTC

v_call: TRBV10-3
cdr3_length: 11
clone_size: .
d_call: .
j_call: TRBJ1-1
cdr3_aa: CAIQGYTEAFF
cdr3_nt: TGTGCCATCCAGGGGTACACTGAAGCTTTCTTT

v_call: TRBV5-1
cdr3_length: 15
clone_size: .
d_call: .
j_call: TRBJ1-5
cdr3_aa: CASSLEGSVSQPQHF
cdr3_nt: TGCGCCAGCAGCTTGGAAGGGAGCGTAAGTCAGCCCCAGCATTTT

v_call: TRBV20-1
cdr3_length: 10
clone_size: .
d_call: .
j_call: TRBJ1-1
cdr3_aa: CSASYTEAFF
cdr3_nt: TGCAGTGCTAGCTACACTGAAGCTTTCTTT

v_call: TRBV9
cdr3_length: 14
clone_size: .
d_call: .
j_call: TRBJ2-2
cdr3_aa: CASSVGSVGGELFF
cdr3_nt: TGTGCCAGCAGCGTAGGTAGCGTTGGCGGGGAGCTGTTTTTT

v_call: TRBV5-1
cdr3_length: 15
clone_size: .
d_call: .
j_call: TRBJ1-1
cdr3_aa: CASSLQVVENTEAFF
cdr3_nt: TGCGCCAGCAGCTTGCAGGTAGTTGAGAACACTGAAGCTTTCTTT

v_call: TRBV7-2
cdr3_length: 18
clone_size: .
d_call: TRBD2
j_call: TRBJ2-3
cdr3_aa: CASSLGFLAGGMGDTQYF
cdr3_nt: TGTGCCAGCAGCTTAGGATTCCTAGCGGGGGGGATGGGAGATACGCAGTATTTT

v_call: TRBV25-1
cdr3_length: 13
clone_size: .
d_call: .
j_call: TRBJ1-3
cdr3_aa: CASSGTGTLTIYF
cdr3_nt: TGTGCCAGCAGTGGAACCGGGACACTTACCATATATTTT

v_call: TRBV7-2
cdr3_length: 17
clone_size: .
d_call: TRBD2
j_call: TRBJ2-3
cdr3_aa: CASSLIRASGGKDTQYF
cdr3_nt: TGTGCCAGCAGCTTAATTCGGGCTAGCGGGGGGAAAGATACGCAGTATTTT

v_call: TRBV28
cdr3_length: 15
clone_size: .
d_call: .
j_call: TRBJ1-1
cdr3_aa: CASSSGGHVSTEAFF
cdr3_nt: TGTGCCAGCAGTTCGGGGGGGCACGTTTCCACTGAAGCTTTCTTT

v_call: TRBV2
cdr3_length: 14
clone_size: few
d_call: .
j_call: TRBJ2-2
cdr3_aa: CASGWGTNTGELFF
cdr3_nt: TGTGCCAGCGGTTGGGGGACTAACACCGGGGAGCTGTTTTTT

v_call: TRBV7-9
cdr3_length: 14
clone_size: .
d_call: .
j_call: TRBJ1-2
cdr3_aa: CASSEKPGSYGYTF
cdr3_nt: TGTGCCAGCAGCGAAAAGCCAGGAAGCTATGGCTACACCTTC

v_call: TRBV6-4
cdr3_length: 13
clone_size: .
d_call: TRBD1
j_call: TRBJ1-2
cdr3_aa: CASSVGQGGGYTF
cdr3_nt: TGTGCCAGCAGTGTCGGACAGGGCGGAGGCTACACCTTC

v_call: TRBV19
cdr3_length: 16
clone_size: .
d_call: .
j_call: TRBJ1-5
cdr3_aa: CASSIGGSRSNQPQHF
cdr3_nt: TGTGCCAGTAGTATAGGAGGCAGCCGGAGCAATCAGCCCCAGCATTTT

v_call: TRBV18
cdr3_length: 18
clone_size: once
d_call: .
j_call: TRBJ1-1
cdr3_aa: CASSNISVLGVVNTEAFF
cdr3_nt: TGTGCCAGCTCCAATATTTCCGTATTGGGCGTCGTGAACACTGAAGCTTTCTTT

v_call: TRBV5-1
cdr3_length: 15
clone_size: .
d_call: .
j_call: TRBJ2-7
cdr3_aa: CASSLDDQGGYEQYF
cdr3_nt: TGCGCCAGCAGCTTGGATGATCAGGGCGGCTACGAGCAGTACTTC

v_call: TRBV13
cdr3_length: 18
clone_size: .
d_call: TRBD2
j_call: TRBJ2-3
cdr3_aa: CASSPGTSGGVSTDTQYF
cdr3_nt: TGTGCCAGCAGCCCTGGGACTAGCGGGGGGGTTAGCACAGATACGCAGTATTTT

v_call: TRBV7-8
cdr3_length: 18
clone_size: once
d_call: .
j_call: TRBJ1-5
cdr3_aa: CASSLTAGGLRSNQPQHF
cdr3_nt: TGTGCCAGCAGCTTAACCGCCGGGGGGCTTCGGAGCAATCAGCCCCAGCATTTT

v_call: TRBV19
cdr3_length: 15
clone_size: .
d_call: .
j_call: TRBJ1-4
cdr3_aa: CASTSQRGSNEKLFF
cdr3_nt: TGTGCCAGTACTTCGCAGCGGGGCTCTAATGAAAAACTGTTTTTT

v_call: TRBV6-6
cdr3_length: 16
clone_size: .
d_call: .
j_call: TRBJ2-1
cdr3_aa: CASTAAGTSSYNEQFF
cdr3_nt: TGTGCCAGCACCGCGGCGGGCACAAGCTCCTACAATGAGCAGTTCTTC

v_call: TRBV4-3
cdr3_length: 16
clone_size: few
d_call: TRBD1
j_call: TRBJ2-7
cdr3_aa: CASSQDLTGDGYEQYF
cdr3_nt: TGCGCCAGCAGCCAGGACTTGACAGGGGACGGCTACGAGCAGTACTTC

v_call: TRBV6-4
cdr3_length: 13
clone_size: .
d_call: .
j_call: TRBJ1-1
cdr3_aa: CASSNEVNTEAFF
cdr3_nt: TGTGCCAGCAGTAACGAGGTGAACACTGAAGCTTTCTTT

v_call: TRBV4-1
cdr3_length: 19
clone_size: .
d_call: .
j_call: TRBJ2-1
cdr3_aa: CASSRRDYEFFSSYNEQFF
cdr3_nt: TGCGCCAGCAGCCGAAGAGATTACGAGTTCTTTAGCTCCTACAATGAGCAGTTCTTC

v_call: TRBV5-1
cdr3_length: 14
clone_size: few
d_call: TRBD1
j_call: TRBJ1-1
cdr3_aa: CASRRQGAITEAFF
cdr3_nt: TGCGCCAGCCGAAGACAGGGGGCCATCACTGAAGCTTTCTTT

v_call: TRBV7-2
cdr3_length: 15
clone_size: .
d_call: TRBD1
j_call: TRBJ1-1
cdr3_aa: CASSPFRQGGTEAFF
cdr3_nt: TGTGCCAGCAGCCCGTTTCGACAGGGGGGCACTGAAGCTTTCTTT

v_call: TRBV28
cdr3_length: 15
clone_size: .
d_call: TRBD1
j_call: TRBJ1-1
cdr3_aa: CASSFVGQGEAEAFF
cdr3_nt: TGTGCCAGCAGCTTTGTCGGACAGGGAGAGGCTGAAGCTTTCTTT

v_call: TRBV15
cdr3_length: 16
clone_size: .
d_call: TRBD2
j_call: TRBJ2-3
cdr3_aa: CATSRGRRGGLDTQYF
cdr3_nt: TGTGCCACCAGCCGCGGACGGCGGGGGGGCTTAGATACGCAGTATTTT